This is a list of T cell receptor beta chains from one sample in a study of blood T cell repertoires in COVID-19. Generated by immunoSEQ multiplex PCR, the TCRdb table keeps only in-frame clones and is missing some. The sample shows over 250,000 clones, about nine tenths of them seen only once. Material: peripheral blood. These receptor sequences come from a woman aged 45-65 years with COVID-19, enrolled during active disease. The CDR3 runs from the conserved cysteine through the conserved F or W. The D gene is left open where the match is weak. The listing skips clone size in some rows; elsewhere it reads once, few, many or a size class.

d_call,clone_size,cdr3_length,j_call,v_call,cdr3_nt,cdr3_aa
TRBD2,once,15,TRBJ2-1,TRBV11-2,TGTGCCAGCAGCTTCGGGCTAGCGGGCTACAATGAGCAGTTCTTC,CASSFGLAGYNEQFF
.,.,14,TRBJ1-4,TRBV29-1,TGCAGCGTAGCCTACTTTGCAACTAATGAAAAACTGTTTTTT,CSVAYFATNEKLFF
.,.,14,TRBJ2-1,TRBV6-5,TGTGCCAGCAGTTACTCGAGGCGATACAATGAGCAGTTCTTC,CASSYSRRYNEQFF
TRBD1,.,15,TRBJ1-1,TRBV4-1,TGCGCCAGCAGCCGCTACAGGGGGGAAAACACTGAAGCTTTCTTT,CASSRYRGENTEAFF
.,few,14,TRBJ2-2,TRBV11-3,TGTGCCAGCAGCTTAGACCCCCAGGCCGGGGAGCTGTTTTTT,CASSLDPQAGELFF
TRBD1,.,13,TRBJ2-1,TRBV30,TGTGCCTTTGGACAGGGTAATGGCAATGAGCAGTTCTTC,CAFGQGNGNEQFF
.,.,13,TRBJ2-7,TRBV27,TGTGCCAGCAGTTGGGCCCCCCTGGGCGAGCAGTACTTC,CASSWAPLGEQYF
.,.,15,TRBJ1-3,TRBV6-5,TGTGCCAGCAGATCAGACAGATACTCTGGAAACACCATATATTTT,CASRSDRYSGNTIYF
TRBD2,.,15,TRBJ2-4,TRBV25-1,TGTGCCAGCAGTCCTAGTGGTGTAGGGACTAGCGTTCAGTACTTC,CASSPSGVGTSVQYF
TRBD2,.,16,TRBJ2-1,TRBV6-2/TRBV6-3,TGTGCCAGCAGTCTCTTAGCGGGTATCCCCTACAATGAGCAGTTCTTC,CASSLLAGIPYNEQFF